This T cell receptor beta chain was captured by sequencing in a study of blood T cell repertoires in COVID-19. About the study: Whether acute or convalescent, the COVID-19 samples came from the United States, Italy and Spain. PBMCs, B-cell-depleted T cells, or T cells provided the cDNA or gDNA that made up the material.

Germline CDR1 and CDR2: SGHNT and YYREEE (reference sequence). The CDR3 is made up of 13 amino acids. V shed 2 bases and J 11 bases; nucleotides not matched to a gene: 2. In the study's own analysis: Estimated nucleated cell counts came from reference gene primer amplification. Sequenced by immunoSEQ multiplex PCR; TCRdb stores in-frame clones only, minus some. V, J and clone size are taken as reported in that table, and D and trimming were inferred from the DNA itself. The data hold 72,000 or so clones, with approximately 85% observed a single time. Sequencing used peripheral blood. The sequence was collected from a woman at least 80 years old with active or convalescent COVID-19. The V gene is TRBV5-4, the J gene TRBJ2-6; 9 bases are shared with TRBD1. CDR3 in DNA: TGTGCCAGCAGCTTAGACAGGGGGGACGTCCTGACTTTC. As protein: CASSLDRGDVLTF.